This is a list of T cell receptor beta chains from one sample in a study of shared clonotypes between healthy human individuals. Data came from immunoSEQ multiplex PCR; TCRdb stores just in-frame clones and leaves some out. Seen here are some 1.5 million clones, roughly 96% observed once, and the top ten hold about 1%. The sequenced sample consisted of naive CD4+ T cells sorted from blood. The source is a young man in good health. Both conserved end residues are trimmed from each CDR3. Fields, in order: CDR3 protein, V gene, J gene.

CDR3aa: ASSQDLAYEQY; v_gene: TRBV14; j_gene: TRBJ2-7
CDR3aa: ASSPTSSDEQY; v_gene: TRBV5-1; j_gene: TRBJ2-7
CDR3aa: AISESSQRETQY; v_gene: TRBV10-3; j_gene: TRBJ2-5
CDR3aa: ASGPEVAKNIQY; v_gene: TRBV9; j_gene: TRBJ2-4
CDR3aa: ASSKSPGLAGITDTQY; v_gene: TRBV7-2; j_gene: TRBJ2-3
CDR3aa: ASSRDYGTDTQY; v_gene: TRBV11-2; j_gene: TRBJ2-3
CDR3aa: ASNYFSGSGLLDTQY; v_gene: TRBV11-2; j_gene: TRBJ2-3
CDR3aa: ASSPDRWRTYNEQF; v_gene: TRBV5-6; j_gene: TRBJ2-1
CDR3aa: ASSFSPGGHNEQF; v_gene: TRBV28; j_gene: TRBJ2-1
CDR3aa: ASSSVWGRRETQY; v_gene: TRBV11-1; j_gene: TRBJ2-5
CDR3aa: ASSSGLAGFMYEQY; v_gene: TRBV7-6; j_gene: TRBJ2-7
CDR3aa: SGTSGRAQY; v_gene: TRBV29-1; j_gene: TRBJ2-5
CDR3aa: ASKSDSYSYEQY; v_gene: TRBV19; j_gene: TRBJ2-7
CDR3aa: ASSSGTVHTDTQY; v_gene: TRBV5-1; j_gene: TRBJ2-3
CDR3aa: ATGGSPNTEAF; v_gene: TRBV7-2; j_gene: TRBJ1-1
CDR3aa: ASSLTSGRGRPTYEQY; v_gene: TRBV7-3; j_gene: TRBJ2-7
CDR3aa: ASISFAPHEQY; v_gene: TRBV28; j_gene: TRBJ2-7
CDR3aa: ASAMWGSNQPQH; v_gene: TRBV6-5; j_gene: TRBJ1-5
CDR3aa: ASSGGGGGRRYEQY; v_gene: TRBV28; j_gene: TRBJ2-7
CDR3aa: ASATGAGELF; v_gene: TRBV27; j_gene: TRBJ2-2
CDR3aa: ASSLATGLAGGGNTGELF; v_gene: TRBV7-6; j_gene: TRBJ2-2
CDR3aa: ASSRLADTQY; v_gene: TRBV28; j_gene: TRBJ2-3
CDR3aa: ASSPEGGRFYNEQF; v_gene: TRBV18; j_gene: TRBJ2-1
CDR3aa: ASARDSQNEQF; v_gene: TRBV5-1; j_gene: TRBJ2-1
CDR3aa: AWRRQSNEKLF; v_gene: TRBV30; j_gene: TRBJ1-4
CDR3aa: ASSPDRRYGYT; v_gene: TRBV18; j_gene: TRBJ1-2
CDR3aa: AISEGQRTTSTPGNTIY; v_gene: TRBV10-3; j_gene: TRBJ1-3
CDR3aa: ASTADKIRTELF; v_gene: TRBV5-1; j_gene: TRBJ2-2
CDR3aa: ATGVPSGNPDTQY; v_gene: TRBV4-1; j_gene: TRBJ2-3
CDR3aa: AISPGPGQPQH; v_gene: TRBV10-3; j_gene: TRBJ1-5
CDR3aa: ASSHINQPQH; v_gene: TRBV11-2; j_gene: TRBJ1-5
CDR3aa: AISVGKGETQY; v_gene: TRBV10-3; j_gene: TRBJ2-5
CDR3aa: ASSLRLAYEQY; v_gene: TRBV11-2; j_gene: TRBJ2-7
CDR3aa: ASSQGQGDGYT; v_gene: TRBV4-1; j_gene: TRBJ1-2
CDR3aa: SVLTYEQY; v_gene: TRBV20-1; j_gene: TRBJ2-7
CDR3aa: ASSLGQGAGLGNQPQH; v_gene: TRBV28; j_gene: TRBJ1-5
CDR3aa: ASSYSGVSREQY; v_gene: TRBV6-5; j_gene: TRBJ2-7
CDR3aa: ASSSTRGTETYEQY; v_gene: TRBV7-2; j_gene: TRBJ2-7
CDR3aa: ASSGRGVLDEQY; v_gene: TRBV28; j_gene: TRBJ2-7
CDR3aa: ASTNLAGGPHEQY; v_gene: TRBV7-9; j_gene: TRBJ2-7
CDR3aa: ATSRRVGSGSNQPQH; v_gene: TRBV15; j_gene: TRBJ1-5
CDR3aa: ASSLGQASYEQY; v_gene: TRBV5-5; j_gene: TRBJ2-7